This TCR beta chain was profiled in a study of human T cells and chemical hapten exposure. The CDR3 length is 14 residues. V lost 5 bases to trimming and J lost 3 bases, with 10 bases between them. Germline V gene sequence: CDR1 SEHNR, CDR2 FQNEAQ (reference sequence). Specified time point: patch test 3, about 24 weeks after DPC sensitization. Treatment denoted: therapeutic diphenylcyclopropenone sensitization with weekly scalp DPC. A single record per CDR3 protein comes from TCRdb applying MiXCR to the RACE reads. The table records about 97,000 distinct CDR3 sequences, around a quarter of them present only once.

This chain connects TRBV7-9 to TRBJ1-4; D is uncertain. Sequenced here: whole blood, sampled in connection with sensitization to the hapten diphenylcyclopropenone (DPC). The receptor's source is a man aged 40-50 years with alopecia areata. Some clones in this sample may be carry-over from other donors' samples. The CDR3 loop is CASSPRLSNEKLFF. Written as DNA, the CDR3 is TGTGCCAGCAGCCCCCGTTTGTCTAATGAAAAACTGTTTTTT.